This T cell receptor (beta chain) was observed in a study of T cell responses to AZD1222 COVID-19 vaccine. Germline lookup yields CDR1 GTSNPN and CDR2 SVGIG (reference sequence). V gave up 2 bases and J gave up 6 bases, with 11 bases separating them. This CDR3 is 14 amino acids long. Clones were sequenced by immunoSEQ multiplex PCR, and TCRdb holds only the in-frame ones, with some missing. The table has around 100,000 clones, approximately 92% seen once; the top ten hold 0.95% to 1.5%. The chain recombines TRBV30 with TRBJ1-6, with D uncertain. Here the sequenced sample was peripheral blood, taken on day 0 of AZD1222 vaccination. The sequence came from an adult in good health. CDR3 nucleotides: TGTGCCTGGAGTTCAGGAGAAATTAATTCACCCCTCCACTTT. It specifies CAWSSGEINSPLHF.